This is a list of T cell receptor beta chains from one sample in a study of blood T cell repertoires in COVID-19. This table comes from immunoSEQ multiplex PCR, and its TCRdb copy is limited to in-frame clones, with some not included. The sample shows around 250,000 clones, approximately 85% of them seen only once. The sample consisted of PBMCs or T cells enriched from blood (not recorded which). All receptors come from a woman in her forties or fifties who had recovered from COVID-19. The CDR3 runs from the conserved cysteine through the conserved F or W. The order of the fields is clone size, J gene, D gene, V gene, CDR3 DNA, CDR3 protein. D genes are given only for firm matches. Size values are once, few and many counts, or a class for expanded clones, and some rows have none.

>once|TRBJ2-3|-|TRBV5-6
TGTGCCAGCAGCTCCATCCTCGAGGATACGCAGTATTTT
CASSSILEDTQYF
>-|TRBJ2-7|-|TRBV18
TGTGCCAGCTCACAACAGGGCTACGAGCAGTACTTC
CASSQQGYEQYF
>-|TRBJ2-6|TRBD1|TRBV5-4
TGTGCCAGCAGCCGAGACAGGGCCGGGGCCAACGTCCTGACTTTC
CASSRDRAGANVLTF
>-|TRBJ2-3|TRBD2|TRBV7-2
TGTGCCAGCAGCTTAGGCCTGCTAGCGGGGGGGACAGATACGCAGTATTTT
CASSLGLLAGGTDTQYF
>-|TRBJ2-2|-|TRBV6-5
TGTGCCAGCAGTTACTCCGGGGTTCAGGTGGACGGGGAGCTGTTTTTT
CASSYSGVQVDGELFF
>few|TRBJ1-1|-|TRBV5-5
TGTGCCAGCAGTTATACCGGGACACTGAACACTGAAGCTTTCTTT
CASSYTGTLNTEAFF
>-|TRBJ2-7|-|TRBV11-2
TGTGCCAGCAGCTTATACAGGATATCCTACGAGCAGTACTTC
CASSLYRISYEQYF
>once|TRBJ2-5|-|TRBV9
TGTGCCAGCAGCGTAGTTGGGACTGGGTTGGAGACCCAGTACTTC
CASSVVGTGLETQYF
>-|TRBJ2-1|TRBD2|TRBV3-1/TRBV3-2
TGTGCCAGCAGCCGGACTAGCGGGAGGGGGAATGAGCAGTTCTTC
CASSRTSGRGNEQFF
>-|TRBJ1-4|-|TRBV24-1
TGTGCCACCAGTGATTCTCGAGGGGGGGGTGCAACTAATGAAAAACTGTTTTTT
CATSDSRGGGATNEKLFF
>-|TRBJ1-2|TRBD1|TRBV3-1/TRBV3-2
TGTGCCAGCAGCCAGGGGACAGGGATTATTGGCTACACCTTC
CASSQGTGIIGYTF
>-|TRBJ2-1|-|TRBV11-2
TGTGCCAGCAGCTTAGCTAGCTACAACAATGAGCAGTTCTTC
CASSLASYNNEQFF
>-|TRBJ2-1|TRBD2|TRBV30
TGTGCCTGGAGTAGGGGCGGGAGTGTCGCCTACAATGAGCAGTTCTTC
CAWSRGGSVAYNEQFF
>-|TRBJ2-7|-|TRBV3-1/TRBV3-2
TGTGCCAGCAGCCAAGAGATGACAACGGCCTACGAGCAGTACTTC
CASSQEMTTAYEQYF
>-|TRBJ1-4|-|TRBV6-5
TGTGCCAGCAGTCACCTACCTGGGGCTGGAGAAAAACTGTTTTTT
CASSHLPGAGEKLFF
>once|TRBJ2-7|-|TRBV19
TGTGCCAGTGCTAAGGGGTGGGCCTACGAGCAGTACTTC
CASAKGWAYEQYF
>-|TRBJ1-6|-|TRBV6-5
TGTGCCAGCAGCAAAGGGGGGGAGCCCCTCCACTTT
CASSKGGEPLHF
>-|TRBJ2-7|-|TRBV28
TGTGCCAGCAGTTTGGCCTGGACATACTACGAGCAGTACTTC
CASSLAWTYYEQYF
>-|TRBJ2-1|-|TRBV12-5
TGTGCTAGTGGTCTGTACAATGAGCAGTTCTTC
CASGLYNEQFF
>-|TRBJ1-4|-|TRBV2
TGTGCCAGCACCCTGATTTTGGGTACAGACACTAATGAAAAACTGTTTTTT
CASTLILGTDTNEKLFF
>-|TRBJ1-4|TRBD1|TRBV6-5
TGTGCCAGCCGGACAGGGATTAATGAAAAACTGTTTTTT
CASRTGINEKLFF
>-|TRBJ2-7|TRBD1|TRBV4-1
TGCGCCAGCAGCCCATCCCGGGGGACAGGAGTGCACGAGCAGTACTTC
CASSPSRGTGVHEQYF
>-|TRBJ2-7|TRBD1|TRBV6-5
TGTGCCAGCAGTTACTCAGGGACAGGTTCCTACGAGCAGTACTTC
CASSYSGTGSYEQYF
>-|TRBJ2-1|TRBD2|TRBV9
TGTGCCAGCAGCGTAGGAGGGAGCGGGAGGACCAATGAGCAGTTCTTC
CASSVGGSGRTNEQFF
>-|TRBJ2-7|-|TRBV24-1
TGTGCCACCAGTGTAGGTCAGGGTTCCAACGAGCAGTACTTC
CATSVGQGSNEQYF
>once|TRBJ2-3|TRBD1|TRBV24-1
TGTGCCACCAGTCCGGACAGGGGGCGCGTGACAGATACGCAGTATTTT
CATSPDRGRVTDTQYF
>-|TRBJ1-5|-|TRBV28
TGTGCCAGCAGCCGGGGGGGAAAAGACAATCAGCCCCAGCATTTT
CASSRGGKDNQPQHF
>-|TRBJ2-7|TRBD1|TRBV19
TGTGCCAGTAGTAGACGGACAGGTGGCCCTTACGAGCAGTACTTC
CASSRRTGGPYEQYF
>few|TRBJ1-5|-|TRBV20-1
TGCAGTGCTAGTGGCAGGAGGAATCAGCCCCAGCATTTT
CSASGRRNQPQHF
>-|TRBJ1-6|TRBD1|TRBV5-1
TGCGCCAGCAGCATGAGGACAGGGGCGAATAATTCACCCCTCCACTTT
CASSMRTGANNSPLHF
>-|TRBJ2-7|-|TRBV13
TGTGCCAGCAGCTTAGGGGGACATGGGGGTTACGAGCAGTACTTC
CASSLGGHGGYEQYF
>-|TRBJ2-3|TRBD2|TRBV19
TGTGCCAGTAGTTTAGAGATCCGCGGGAGGCCCCTCACAGATACGCAGTATTTT
CASSLEIRGRPLTDTQYF
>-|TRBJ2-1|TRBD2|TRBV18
TGTGCCAGCTCACCCGGACTAGATCGAGAGCAGTTCTTC
CASSPGLDREQFF
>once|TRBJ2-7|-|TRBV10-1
TGCGCCAGCAGTGAGAACACCGGAGCCTACGAGCAGTACTTC
CASSENTGAYEQYF
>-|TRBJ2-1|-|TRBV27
TGTGCCAGCAGCCGACTAGGTTGGGTTATGGATGAGCAGTTCTTC
CASSRLGWVMDEQFF
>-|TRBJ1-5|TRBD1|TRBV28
TGTGCCAGCAGTTTAGACGGACAGGGAGGTCAGCCCCAGCATTTT
CASSLDGQGGQPQHF
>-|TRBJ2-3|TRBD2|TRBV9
TGTGCCAGCAGCGTAGCCCAGACTAGCGGGAGTTCAGATACGCAGTATTTT
CASSVAQTSGSSDTQYF
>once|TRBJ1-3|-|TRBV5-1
TGCGCCAGCAGCTTGGTACCTAGCTCTGGAAACACCATATATTTT
CASSLVPSSGNTIYF
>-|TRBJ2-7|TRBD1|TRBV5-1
TGCGCCAGCAGCCGCACGCGGACAGGCACTGGCGAGCAGTACTTC
CASSRTRTGTGEQYF
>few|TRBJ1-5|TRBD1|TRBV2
TGTGCCAGCAGTGAGGGACAGGGGGCCCAGCCCCAGCATTTT
CASSEGQGAQPQHF
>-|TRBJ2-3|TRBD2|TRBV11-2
TGTGCCAGCAGCTTAGTACGCGCTAGCGGGAGGCGTTGGACAGATACGCAGTATTTT
CASSLVRASGRRWTDTQYF
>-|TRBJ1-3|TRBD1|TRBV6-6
TGTGCCAGCAGTTGGGACAGGGGGGTCTCTGGAAACACCATATATTTT
CASSWDRGVSGNTIYF
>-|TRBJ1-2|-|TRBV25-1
TGTGCCAGCAGTGAATTTATCAGCGGGAACTATGGCTACACCTTC
CASSEFISGNYGYTF
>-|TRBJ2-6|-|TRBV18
TGTGCCAGCTCGGCGGCCATCTCTGGGGCCAACGTCCTGACTTTC
CASSAAISGANVLTF
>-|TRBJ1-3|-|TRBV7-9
TGTGCCAGCAGCTTCGGATCGACAGGCTCTGGAAACACCATATATTTT
CASSFGSTGSGNTIYF
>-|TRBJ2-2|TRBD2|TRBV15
TGTGCCACCAGCAGAAACCTGGGGCTAGCGGGGGCCCCCGGGGAGCTGTTTTTT
CATSRNLGLAGAPGELFF